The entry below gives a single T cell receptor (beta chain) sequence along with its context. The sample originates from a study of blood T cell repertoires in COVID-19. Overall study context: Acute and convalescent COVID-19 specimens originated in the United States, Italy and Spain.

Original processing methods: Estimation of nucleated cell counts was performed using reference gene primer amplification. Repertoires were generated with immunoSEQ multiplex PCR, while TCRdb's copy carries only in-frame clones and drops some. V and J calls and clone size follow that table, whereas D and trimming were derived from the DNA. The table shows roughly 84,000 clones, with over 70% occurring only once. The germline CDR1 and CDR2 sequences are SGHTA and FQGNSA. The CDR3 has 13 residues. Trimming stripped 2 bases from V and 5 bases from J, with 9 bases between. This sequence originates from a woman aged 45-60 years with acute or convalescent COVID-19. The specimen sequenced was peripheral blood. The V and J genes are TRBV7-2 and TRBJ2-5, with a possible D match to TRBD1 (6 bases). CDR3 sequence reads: CASSLRTGETQYF. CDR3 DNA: TGTGCCAGCAGCTTACGAACAGGGGAGACCCAGTACTTC.